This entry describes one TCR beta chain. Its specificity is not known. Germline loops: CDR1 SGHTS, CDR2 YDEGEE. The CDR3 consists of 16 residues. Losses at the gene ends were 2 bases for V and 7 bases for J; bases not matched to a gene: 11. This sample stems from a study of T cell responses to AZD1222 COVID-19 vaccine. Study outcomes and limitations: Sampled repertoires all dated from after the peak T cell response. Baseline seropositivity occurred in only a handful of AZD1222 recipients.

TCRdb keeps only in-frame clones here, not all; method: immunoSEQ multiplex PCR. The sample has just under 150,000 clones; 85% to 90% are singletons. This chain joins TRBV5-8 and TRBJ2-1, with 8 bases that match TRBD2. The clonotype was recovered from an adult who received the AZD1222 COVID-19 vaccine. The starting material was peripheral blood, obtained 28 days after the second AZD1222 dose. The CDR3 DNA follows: TGTGCCAGCAGCTTTGCGGCCGGGACTAGGAGGAATGAGCAGTTCTTC. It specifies CASSFAAGTRRNEQFF.